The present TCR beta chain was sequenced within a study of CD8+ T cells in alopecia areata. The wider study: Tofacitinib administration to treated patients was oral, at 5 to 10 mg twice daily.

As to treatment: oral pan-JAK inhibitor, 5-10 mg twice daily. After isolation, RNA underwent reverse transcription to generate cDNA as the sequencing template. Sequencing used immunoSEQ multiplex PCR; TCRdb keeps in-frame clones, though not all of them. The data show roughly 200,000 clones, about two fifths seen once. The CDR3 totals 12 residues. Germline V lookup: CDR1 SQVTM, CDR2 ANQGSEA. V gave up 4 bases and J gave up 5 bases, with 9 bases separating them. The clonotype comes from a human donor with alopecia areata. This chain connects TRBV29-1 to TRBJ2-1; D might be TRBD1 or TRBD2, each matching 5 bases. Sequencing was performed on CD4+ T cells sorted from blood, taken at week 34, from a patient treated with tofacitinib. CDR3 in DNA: TGCAGCGTTGTGGGGACCAACAATGAGCAGTTCTTC. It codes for CSVVGTNNEQFF.